The 8 T cell receptor beta chains below were found in one sample sequenced in a study of cytomegalovirus exposure and HLA in healthy donors. PCR amplification relied on 60 Vbeta primers (plus 13 Jbeta primers). Measured with immunoSEQ multiplex PCR; TCRdb has only the in-frame clones, and not every one. The repertoire includes about 150,000 clones, 60% to 80% of them detected once, and around 13% sits in the top ten. The sequenced sample was PBMCs. Receptor source: a man aged 30 to 45 in good health and CMV-seropositive.

This sequence joins TRBV27 and TRBJ2-7; TRBD2 is a possible D gene (6 bases). Trimming took off 4 bases at V and 0 bases at J, with 13 bases between the two ends. Per the germline V gene, CDR1 is MNHEY and CDR2 is SMNVEV (reference sequence). The CDR3 is 15 residues long. CDR3 DNA sequence: TGTGCCAGCAGTTCCTCGCCTAGCGTCTCCTACGAGCAGTACTTC. Its protein product is CASSSSPSVSYEQYF.

The V and J genes are TRBV7-2 and TRBJ2-3, with D possibly matching TRBD2 (5 bases). V dropped 0 bases and J dropped 5 bases, with 6 bases sitting between them. The CDR3 is 13 amino acids. Germline assignment: CDR1 SGHTA and CDR2 FQGNSA. In DNA form, the CDR3 reads TGTGCCAGCAGCTTAGCCGGGGAAGATACGCAGTATTTT. Translating it yields CASSLAGEDTQYF.

The chain joins TRBV6-5 to TRBJ2-1; 10 bases fit TRBD2. CDR3 length: 15 amino acids. Unmatched junction bases numbered 9, after V lost 6 bases and J lost 7 bases. CDR1 is MNHEY, CDR2 SVGAGI, per germline. The CDR3 DNA is TGTGCCAGCAGCTACAAGCGGACTAGCGGAAATGAGCAGTTCTTC. Translating it yields CASSYKRTSGNEQFF.

The sample holds one count of this clone. The V and J genes are TRBV25-1 and TRBJ2-6, with 10 bases aligning to TRBD1. Trimming at V came to 2 bases and at J to 1 base, leaving 2 bases not matched to a gene. The germline CDR1 and CDR2 sequences are MGHDK and SYGVNS. CDR3 size: 17 residues. The CDR3 DNA follows: TGTGCCAGCAGTGAAGACAGGGGGCGGTCTGGGGCCAACGTCCTGACTTTC. This gives the protein CASSEDRGRSGANVLTF. Together with reference TRBV25-1 and TRBJ2-6, the CDR3 gives the full variable domain: EADIYQTPRYLVIGTGKKITLECSQTMGHDKMYWYQQDPGMELHLIHYSYGVNSTEKGDLSSESTVSRIRTEHFPLTLESARPSHTSQYLCASSEDRGRSGANVLTFGAGSRLTVL.

In its sample, this clone was seen once. The gene calls are TRBV23-1 and TRBJ2-2; 8 nucleotides align to TRBD1. TRBV23-1 is placed among ORFs of uncertain function. V shed 4 bases, J shed 0 bases, and the junction held 10 bases outside the gene matches. CDR3 length: 18 amino acids. CDR3 in DNA: TGCGCCAGCAGTCCAACCGGGACAGGCCAAACGAACACCGGGGAGCTGTTTTTT. Translated: CASSPTGTGQTNTGELFF.

V usage is TRBV10-2 and J usage is TRBJ1-1; D unclear. Germline V gene sequence: CDR1 WSHSY, CDR2 SAAADI. The CDR3 has 15 residues. The V gene lost 3 bases and the J gene lost 5 bases, with 16 bases spanning the gap. Here the CDR3 reads CASSELYTTRTEAFF. CDR3 in DNA: TGCGCCAGCAGTGAACTGTACACTACGCGGACTGAAGCTTTCTTT.

This chain joins TRBV7-9 and TRBJ2-3, with 11 bases matching TRBD2. From germline, CDR1 is SEHNR and CDR2 FQNEAQ (reference sequence). V trimming: 2 bases; J trimming: 1 base; junction bases outside the gene matches: 5. The CDR3 runs 17 residues. DNA for the CDR3: TGTGCCAGCAGCTTAACGGGTAGCGGGAGGGGCACAGATACGCAGTATTTT. Amino acid sequence: CASSLTGSGRGTDTQYF.

The chain is built from TRBV7-9 and TRBJ2-5, with D perhaps TRBD2 (6 bases). V was pared by 1 base and J by 1 base, with 10 bases between. The CDR3 consists of 15 residues. Germline-derived CDR1 and CDR2 are SEHNR and FQNEAQ (reference sequence). CDR3 sequence reads: CASSLVGDSQETQYF. The CDR3 DNA reads as TGTGCCAGCAGCTTAGTTGGGGACTCCCAAGAGACCCAGTACTTC.